One sample yielded the 25 T cell receptor beta chains listed below, sequenced in a study of response to subunit inactivated influenza vaccine. Each CDR3 protein gets one entry after TCRdb re-called the RT-PCR reads with MiXCR. The sample lists roughly 630,000 distinct CDR3 sequences; roughly 15% were seen once. This material consisted of PBMCs from blood, taken roughly 2 weeks before vaccination. Source of these receptors: a middle-aged man who received an inactivated influenza vaccine.

The chain has TRBV20-1 and TRBJ1-5, with 10 bases fitting TRBD1. Looked up from germline, CDR1 is DFQATT and CDR2 is SNEGSKA (reference sequence). The CDR3 contains 15 residues. J lost 2 bases, V lost 4 bases, and 5 bases had no gene match. CDR3 region: CSAKTGGSGNQPQHF. The CDR3 nucleotides read TGCAGTGCTAAGACAGGGGGCTCTGGCAATCAGCCCCAGCATTTT.

This clonotype has just a few counts. The chain is built from TRBV18 and TRBJ2-3, with TRBD1 matching 8 bases. The CDR3 is 17 amino acids. CDR1 is KGHSH and CDR2 is LQKENI in the germline V gene. J lost 2 bases, V lost 2 bases, and 9 bases had no gene match. CDR3 loop: CASSPAIDRGHTDTQYF. CDR3 nucleotides: TGTGCCAGCTCACCAGCCATTGACAGGGGACACACAGATACGCAGTATTTT.

In this sample, this clonotype turned up a few times. The gene calls are TRBV4-2 and TRBJ2-3, with D perhaps matching TRBD1 or TRBD2 (5 bases each). The CDR3 extends over 15 amino acids. Trimming stripped 0 bases from V and 4 bases from J, with 11 bases between. Germline assignment: CDR1 LGHNA and CDR2 YNFKEQ. The CDR3, as DNA: TGTGCCAGCAGCCAAGATGGGGGTAGGCCAGATACGCAGTATTTT. This encodes CASSQDGGRPDTQYF.

This clonotype came up many times. The chain employs TRBV4-3 and TRBJ2-6; no reliable D call. V was shortened by 1 base and J by 2 bases, with 3 bases between the two germline ends. The CDR3 runs 14 residues. In germline, CDR1 is LGHNA, CDR2 YSLEER. CDR3 bases: TGCGCCAGCAGCCAAGGGACTGGGGCCAACGTCCTGACTTTC. Its translation is CASSQGTGANVLTF.

The chain recombines TRBV5-1 with TRBJ2-1, with TRBD2 identical over 13 bases. The CDR3 sequence is 19 residues long. V lost 3 bases, J lost 3 bases, and 12 bases stayed unmatched. Germline V gene lookup returns CDR1 SGHRS and CDR2 YFSETQ. The CDR3 region has the DNA TGCGCCAGCAGCTCGCGGGGGACTAGCGGGGCCGTTTACTACAATGAGCAGTTCTTC. This gives the protein CASSSRGTSGAVYYNEQFF.

V and J are TRBV20-1 and TRBJ2-3, with a tentative D call TRBD2 (5 bases). Germline V gene lookup returns CDR1 DFQATT and CDR2 SNEGSKA (reference sequence). The CDR3 is made up of 15 amino acids. V gave up 6 bases and J gave up 0 bases, with 16 bases separating them. The chain's CDR3 is CSALGTEASTDTQYF. The CDR3 region has the DNA TGCAGTGCACTAGGTACGGAAGCCAGCACAGATACGCAGTATTTT.

This rearrangement joins TRBV28 to TRBJ2-1, with 9 bases fitting TRBD2. V was clipped by 5 bases and J by 4 bases; unmatched bases: 9. CDR1 and CDR2 (germline): MDHEN, SYDVKM. The CDR3 is 16 amino acids. The CDR3 nucleotides read TGTGCCAGCAGTGGAGTAAGCGGGGGGACGTACAATGAGCAGTTCTTC. Translating gives CASSGVSGGTYNEQFF.

This clonotype was detected a few times. The chain employs TRBV9 and TRBJ2-7; 7 bases align to TRBD2. The ends lost 4 bases at V and 4 bases at J; junction bases unmatched: 11. The CDR3 runs to 15 residues. The germline V gene encodes CDR1 SGDLS and CDR2 YYNGEE. In nucleotides, the CDR3 is TGTGCCAGCAGCCCCGTAGCCGGGACTACATACGAGCAGTACTTC. It specifies CASSPVAGTTYEQYF.

A few counts support this clonotype. V and J are TRBV30 and TRBJ2-7, with 7 bases that match TRBD1. The germline CDR1 and CDR2 sequences are GTSNPN and SVGIG (reference sequence). The CDR3 runs to 13 residues. Trimming took 2 bases from V and 6 from J; bases not matched to a gene: 7. The CDR3 loop reads CAWSYRQGSEQYF. CDR3 coding DNA: TGTGCCTGGAGTTACCGACAGGGTTCCGAGCAGTACTTC.

This clonotype was observed a few times. The DNA for the CDR3 is TGCAGTGCTAAGGCCCCGGTGGGCAATGAGCAGTTCTTC. This translates into CSAKAPVGNEQFF. The chain has TRBV20-1 and TRBJ2-1; D not resolved. Germline V lookup: CDR1 DFQATT, CDR2 SNEGSKA (reference sequence). The CDR3 extends over 13 amino acids. V gave up 4 bases and J gave up 6 bases, with 13 bases separating them.

The chain employs TRBV12-3 or TRBV12-4 and TRBJ1-4; 8 bases align to TRBD1. The CDR3 runs 15 residues. V shed 5 bases, J shed 6 bases, and the junction held 8 bases outside the gene matches. The CDR3 is CASSDAGTGDEKLFF. For the CDR3, the DNA is TGTGCCAGCAGTGACGCCGGGACAGGAGATGAAAAACTGTTTTTT.

This clonotype appeared a few times. The V gene is TRBV10-3, the J gene TRBJ2-5; 7 bases fit TRBD2. The CDR3 length is 14 residues. J was trimmed by 3 bases and V by 8 bases; bases with no gene match: 9. CDR1 is ENHRY and CDR2 is SYGVKD in the germline V gene. CDR3: CAIAPLGGKETQYF. CDR3 DNA sequence: TGTGCCATCGCGCCCTTGGGGGGGAAAGAGACCCAGTACTTC.

The gene calls are TRBV5-5 and TRBJ1-1; 7 bases align to TRBD1. CDR3 length: 14 amino acids. J lost 5 bases, V lost 4 bases, and 8 bases had no gene match. Germline V gene data show CDR1 as SGHKS and CDR2 as YYEKEE (reference sequence). The CDR3 coding sequence is TGTGCCAGCAGCCGTCAGGGGGTGGAGACTGAAGCTTTCTTT. The encoded protein is CASSRQGVETEAFF.

The chain recombines TRBV7-6 with TRBJ2-3; 9 positions agree with TRBD2. CDR3 length: 16 residues. Per germline, CDR1 SGHVS and CDR2 FNYEAQ. The junction had 4 bases not matched to a gene; V was cut back by 1 base and J by 2 bases. The CDR3 DNA reads TGTGCCAGCAGCTTAGGTAGCGGGGGACTCACAGATACGCAGTATTTT. Its translation: CASSLGSGGLTDTQYF.

This clonotype was detected ten times or more. V is TRBV12-3 or TRBV12-4 and J is TRBJ2-1; 10 bases align to TRBD2. V lost 8 bases, J lost 7 bases, and 8 bases stayed unmatched. CDR3 length: 14 residues. The CDR3: CASGQRGGRNEQFF. The CDR3, as DNA: TGTGCCAGCGGCCAGCGGGGGGGCAGGAATGAGCAGTTCTTC.

This chain joins TRBV6-1 and TRBJ2-7, with a weak D call TRBD2 (6 bases). The germline gives CDR1 MNHNS, CDR2 SASEGT. This CDR3 is 13 amino acids long. With 7 bases removed from V and 0 bases from J, the gap between germline ends came to 10 bases. The CDR3 coding sequence is TGTGCCAGCACGCCGGACTACTCCTACGAGCAGTACTTC. It translates to CASTPDYSYEQYF.

There are many counts of this clonotype. The DNA of the CDR3 is TGCGCCAGCAGCTTTCCCGGGAGAAGCTACGAGCAGTACTTC. Amino acids: CASSFPGRSYEQYF. The V gene is TRBV5-1, the J gene TRBJ2-7, with a weak D call TRBD2 (6 bases). Germline CDR1 reads SGHRS; CDR2 reads YFSETQ. The CDR3 spans 14 residues. Trimming cost V 2 bases and J 3 bases, with 12 bases left between them. The full variable domain, rest sourced from reference TRBV5-1 and TRBJ2-7, is KAGVTQTPRYLIKTRGQQVTLSCSPISGHRSVSWYQQTPGQGLQFLFEYFSETQRNKGNFPGRFSGRQFSNSRSEMNVSTLELGDSALYLCASSFPGRSYEQYFGPGTRLTVT.

The table lists this clonotype with a few counts. The chain links TRBV20-1 to TRBJ2-7, with 8 bases that match TRBD2. The CDR3 spans 16 residues. With 3 bases clipped from V and 6 bases from J, the junction kept 16 bases outside the gene matches. Germline-derived CDR1 and CDR2 are DFQATT and SNEGSKA (reference sequence). The CDR3 DNA reads TGCAGTGCTAGCGGCTCCTATAGCGGGATTTCGCCCGAGCAGTACTTC. Its translation: CSASGSYSGISPEQYF.

This clonotype was counted only a few times. The J gene is TRBJ2-3, the V gene TRBV12-3 or TRBV12-4; D ambiguous. Deletions cut 2 bases from V and 0 bases from J, with 9 bases between. This CDR3 region has 15 residues. The CDR3 sequence is CASSLTPLSTDTQYF. The CDR3 DNA sequence: TGTGCCAGCAGTTTAACCCCCTTAAGCACAGATACGCAGTATTTT.

This chain uses TRBV4-3 with TRBJ2-3; D gene ambiguous. This CDR3 has 14 amino acids. In germline, CDR1 is LGHNA, CDR2 YSLEER. The V end lost 0 bases, the J end lost 0 bases, and 4 bases lay between the germline ends. CDR3 coding DNA: TGCGCCAGCAGCCAAGAGGGCAGCACAGATACGCAGTATTTT. Its protein is CASSQEGSTDTQYF.

This chain uses TRBV7-6 with TRBJ2-1, with TRBD2 matching over 12 bases. The CDR3 totals 14 residues. Germline trimming cut 8 bases from V and 6 bases from J; bases unmatched to any gene: 5. Germline assignment: CDR1 SGHVS and CDR2 FNYEAQ. Here the CDR3 reads CASGPSGGANEQFF. The CDR3 region has the DNA TGTGCCAGCGGGCCTAGCGGGGGGGCCAATGAGCAGTTCTTC.

This chain uses TRBV7-2 with TRBJ2-5; 8 bases map to TRBD2. Germline assignment: CDR1 SGHTA and CDR2 FQGNSA. The CDR3 runs to 15 residues. V gave up 5 bases and J gave up 5 bases; unmatched junction bases: 10. The CDR3: CASSRGAGVVETQYF. The CDR3 region has the DNA TGTGCCAGCAGCAGAGGAGCGGGAGTTGTGGAGACCCAGTACTTC.

This clonotype occurred a few times. J is TRBJ1-1 and V is TRBV5-5; D not resolved. The V end lost 1 base, the J end lost 4 bases, and 8 bases lay between the germline ends. The CDR3 has 13 amino acids. Germline V lookup: CDR1 SGHKS, CDR2 YYEKEE (reference sequence). Here the CDR3 DNA reads TGTGCCAGCAGCTTGTGGAAGGGCACTGAAGCTTTCTTT. Its protein product is CASSLWKGTEAFF.

In this sample, this clonotype turned up once. CDR3 sequence: CSAREGRGIYEQYF. CDR3 nucleotides: TGCAGTGCTAGAGAGGGGCGGGGAATCTACGAGCAGTACTTC. V and J are TRBV20-1 and TRBJ2-7; TRBD2 might be the D (6 bases). The CDR3 consists of 14 residues. In germline, CDR1 is DFQATT, CDR2 SNEGSKA (reference sequence). V was trimmed by 0 bases and J by 3 bases, leaving 12 bases between them.

This chain connects TRBV20-1 to TRBJ1-2; possibly TRBD1 for D (5 bases). The germline gives CDR1 DFQATT, CDR2 SNEGSKA (reference sequence). The CDR3 spans 13 residues. V lost 0 bases and J 8 bases, leaving 13 bases between the germline ends. The CDR3 loop is CSARDSGTGGYTF. The CDR3 DNA sequence: TGCAGTGCTAGAGATTCAGGGACTGGGGGCTACACCTTC.